These T cell receptor beta chains were read from a single sample in a study of cytomegalovirus exposure and HLA in healthy donors. The repertoire was sequenced with immunoSEQ multiplex PCR; TCRdb's copy has only in-frame clones and lacks some. In the table there are 150,000 or so clones, 80% to 90% of which are singletons. The sequencing input was PBMCs. The receptors were sampled from a man younger than 30 in good health and CMV-seropositive. CDR3s include the opening cysteine and the closing phenylalanine or tryptophan. D genes are given only for firm matches. Part of the rows lack a size; the others show once, few, many or a class for expanded clones.

>.|TRBJ1-4|TRBV11-2|TRBD1|13
TGTGCCAGCTATGACAGGGGCTCTGAAAAACTGTTTTTT
CASYDRGSEKLFF
>.|TRBJ2-7|TRBV7-8|.|14
TGTGCCAGCAGGACCACTAGTGGGGTCGGCGAGCAGTACTTC
CASRTTSGVGEQYF
>.|TRBJ2-7|TRBV18|TRBD2|15
TGTGCCAGCTCACCCGGGTCTGCGGGGGGTTACGAGCAGTACTTC
CASSPGSAGGYEQYF
>.|TRBJ1-2|TRBV4-3|TRBD1|16
TGCGCCAGCAGCCAAGCTACCAACAGGGGTGACTATGGCTACACCTTC
CASSQATNRGDYGYTF
>.|TRBJ1-5|TRBV19|.|13
TGTGCCAGTAGTATCCCAGGAAGGCAGCCCCAGCATTTT
CASSIPGRQPQHF
>.|TRBJ2-7|TRBV7-8|.|19
TGTGCCAGCAGCTTAGCGTTTCAGGGCAGGGGCCCCAGCTCCTACGAGCAGTACTTC
CASSLAFQGRGPSSYEQYF
>once|TRBJ2-5|TRBV27|TRBD2|14
TGTGCCAGCAGTTTAGCGGGGGGGCAAGAGACCCAGTACTTC
CASSLAGGQETQYF
>few|TRBJ1-5|TRBV6-1|.|14
TGTGCCAGCAGTCTTGAGCGGGCGGGGCAGCCCCAGCATTTT
CASSLERAGQPQHF
>.|TRBJ1-2|TRBV7-2|.|14
TGTGCCAGCAGCGGGCTGGCGGGACTCTATGGCTACACCTTC
CASSGLAGLYGYTF
>.|TRBJ1-6|TRBV27|TRBD1|12
TGTGCCAGCAAACAGGGGACTTCACCCCTCCACTTT
CASKQGTSPLHF
>.|TRBJ2-7|TRBV10-3|.|12
TGTGCCATCAGTGAACAAGGGGGCGAGCAGTACTTC
CAISEQGGEQYF
>.|TRBJ2-1|TRBV7-9|TRBD2|18
TGTGCCAGCAGACCCGGGACTAGTCTGCCGAGCTCCTACAATGAGCAGTTCTTC
CASRPGTSLPSSYNEQFF
>.|TRBJ2-2|TRBV18|.|19
TGTGCCAGCTCACCCCCATCATTCCCGGGATTCTTCGATGCCGGGGAGCTGTTTTTT
CASSPPSFPGFFDAGELFF
>.|TRBJ2-7|TRBV18|.|13
TGTGCCAGCTCTCGGGACAAAGGGTACGAGCAGTACTTC
CASSRDKGYEQYF
>once|TRBJ2-7|TRBV7-8|TRBD1|17
TGTGCCAGCAGCCTAAGGGTTTTCGGACAGGCCTCCTACGAGCAGTACTTC
CASSLRVFGQASYEQYF
>.|TRBJ2-7|TRBV30|TRBD1|18
TGTGCCTGGAGTGTCCCCTATCCCGAGGGACAGGGAAGCTACGAGCAGTACTTC
CAWSVPYPEGQGSYEQYF
>.|TRBJ2-1|TRBV19|.|12
TGTGCCAGTAGTGCCACTGGTAATGAGCAGTTCTTC
CASSATGNEQFF
>.|TRBJ2-7|TRBV14|TRBD2|16
TGTGCCAGCAGCCAAGATTGGCTAGCGGGCCCCTACGAGCAGTACTTC
CASSQDWLAGPYEQYF